This entry lists 3 T cell receptor beta chains sequenced from one sample in a study of T cells in Graves' hyperthyroidism and ophthalmopathy. Amplification of TCR beta CDR3 regions used RNA as the template. The primer set for the first-round RT-PCR of the TCR CDR3 was HTBI. Using its own MiXCR run on the multiplex PCR reads, TCRdb lists one record per CDR3 protein. Among around 100,000 distinct CDR3 sequences listed, 40% to 50% were seen once. Sequenced: blood. Source of these receptors: a man aged 35 to 55 with Graves' hyperthyroidism.

V usage is TRBV5-6 and J usage is TRBJ2-5; D ambiguous. Germline CDR1 SGHDT, CDR2 YYEEEE. V lost 1 base to trimming and J lost 5 bases, with 3 bases between them. The CDR3 sequence is 11 residues long. CDR3 sequence reads: CASSLFETQYF. The DNA of the CDR3 is TGTGCCAGCAGCTTGTTTGAGACCCAGTACTTC.

This clonotype occurred many times. The CDR3 spells CASSWGTPRGEQYF. For the CDR3, the DNA is TGCGCCAGCAGCTGGGGAACTCCCCGGGGCGAGCAGTACTTC. The chain recombines TRBV5-1 with TRBJ2-7, with D perhaps matching TRBD2 (5 bases). This CDR3 is 14 amino acids long. Deletions cut 3 bases from V and 6 bases from J, with 16 bases between. Germline CDR1 and CDR2: SGHRS and YFSETQ.

At least ten counts were recorded for this clonotype. The CDR3 region is CASSFPGQFYEQYF. CDR3 DNA: TGTGCCAGCAGCTTCCCGGGACAGTTCTACGAGCAGTACTTC. The gene calls are TRBV7-9 and TRBJ2-7; 7 positions match TRBD1. This CDR3 is 14 amino acids long. Germline V CDR1 and CDR2: SEHNR, FQNEAQ (reference sequence). The V segment lost 3 bases and the J segment 3 bases; nucleotides outside the gene matches: 5.